The clone carrying this T cell receptor beta chain was seen a few times. No antigen is known for it. The sample belongs to a study of cytomegalovirus exposure and HLA in healthy donors. In the study overall: One earlier analysis, a look at roughly 170 million T cells, found some 120 million unique TCR beta sequences. Study outcomes and limitations: Later, an analysis showed that TCR beta chains associated with HLA were more clonally expanded than others that were equally common.

The study ran its PCR with 60 Vbeta and 13 Jbeta primers. Method: immunoSEQ multiplex PCR; TCRdb's copy keeps in-frame clones and lacks some. Of about 91,000 clones listed, under 75% are singletons. V was pared by 2 bases and J by 7 bases, with 9 bases between. The CDR3 has 13 residues. Germline V gene lookup returns CDR1 WSHSY and CDR2 SAAADI. The TCR comes from a female donor in good health and CMV-seronegative. V usage is TRBV10-2 and J usage is TRBJ1-5; D is possibly TRBD1 (5 bases). Sequencing was done on a sample of PBMCs. The CDR3 loop reads CASSEGAGQPQHF. CDR3 DNA sequence: TGCGCCAGCAGTGAGGGGGCCGGGCAGCCCCAGCATTTT.